This TCR beta chain is from a study of T cell responses to AZD1222 COVID-19 vaccine. Of note for this clone: Its antigen is unknown.

Germline loops: CDR1 KGHDR, CDR2 SFDVKD. This CDR3 has 11 residues. Trimming left V 5 bases short and J 5 bases short, with 5 bases between. Second-dose recipients at about 4 or about 12 weeks were treated as one pooled group. Sequencing was performed with immunoSEQ multiplex PCR; in TCRdb, only in-frame clones are kept and a portion is missing. In the table there are about 110,000 clones, roughly nine tenths of which are singletons. Whole-study findings and limits: Sampled repertoires all dated from after the peak T cell response. Clonal diversity was possibly underestimated, and the donors were mostly white British, with more females. Spike-specific TCR breadth and depth went up after people got two AZD1222 doses.

This sample comprised peripheral blood, obtained 28 days after the second AZD1222 dose. J is TRBJ2-5 and V is TRBV24-1; no definite D call. The source of this sequence is an adult who received the AZD1222 COVID-19 vaccine. The CDR3 nucleotides are TGTGCCACCAGTGTCGGGGAGACCCAGTACTTC. It codes for CATSVGETQYF.